The 13 T cell receptor beta chains below all came from one sample that was sequenced in a study of T cell responses to AZD1222 COVID-19 vaccine. Data came from immunoSEQ multiplex PCR; TCRdb stores just in-frame clones and leaves some out. The top ten hold about 7% of the sample, which has approximately 90,000 clones, less than 90% seen once. The material was peripheral blood, obtained on day 0 of AZD1222 vaccination. Source of these receptors: an adult in good health.

This clone was found a few times. The rearrangement links TRBV28 to TRBJ1-5; D remains ambiguous. Germline V CDR1 and CDR2: MDHEN, SYDVKM. This CDR3 contains 15 residues. Trimming left V 3 bases short and J 1 base short, with 10 bases between. CDR3 DNA sequence: TGTGCCAGCAGTTTGGGGAGGTTCAGCAATCAGCCCCAGCATTTT. It specifies CASSLGRFSNQPQHF.

The chain is built from TRBV28 and TRBJ1-6; D is possibly TRBD1 (5 bases). CDR1 is MDHEN, CDR2 SYDVKM, per germline. V lost 1 base and J 10 bases, leaving 17 bases between the germline ends. This CDR3 region has 16 residues. CDR3 coding DNA: TGTGCCAGCAGTTTATTGTCGGGGGTTGGAGGATCACCCCTCCACTTT. Amino acids: CASSLLSGVGGSPLHF.

This chain uses TRBV19 with TRBJ1-1, with a weak D call TRBD1 (6 bases). Trimming took off 7 bases at V and 5 bases at J, with 26 bases between the two ends. This CDR3 contains 17 residues. Germline V gives CDR1 LNHDA, CDR2 SQIVND (reference sequence). CDR3 loop: CASTRFGLGARETEAFF. CDR3 coding DNA: TGTGCCAGTACTCGCTTTGGTCTGGGGGCAAGAGAAACTGAAGCTTTCTTT.

The J gene is TRBJ1-6, the V gene TRBV2; tentatively, D is TRBD1 (6 bases). The V end was cut by 5 bases, the J end by 10 bases, with 18 bases between. This CDR3 contains 15 residues. Looked up from germline, CDR1 is SNHLY and CDR2 is FYNNEI. The CDR3 DNA reads TGTGCCAGCAGTCAAGTTAGTAGGGGGAGCTCACCCCTCCACTTT. This gives the protein CASSQVSRGSSPLHF.

This clone has only a few counts. The V and J genes are TRBV7-9 and TRBJ2-7; D gene unclear. This CDR3 has 11 amino acids. CDR1 is SEHNR, CDR2 FQNEAQ, per germline (reference sequence). The V gene lost 5 bases and the J gene lost 7 bases, with 9 bases spanning the gap. DNA of the CDR3: TGTGCCAGCAGCCCCGACTGGGAGCAGTACTTC. Translating it yields CASSPDWEQYF.

The chain uses TRBV3-1 (or the pseudogene TRBV3-2) and TRBJ1-3; 8 nucleotides align to TRBD1. The CDR3 contains 19 residues. The V gene end was trimmed by 0 bases and the J gene end by 0 bases; junction bases not matched to a gene: 10. Germline CDR1 is LGHDT and CDR2 is YNNKEL (reference sequence). The DNA for the CDR3 is TGTGCCAGCAGCCAAGAGAGAGCAGGGGGCCCCAGCTCTGGAAACACCATATATTTT. Its protein is CASSQERAGGPSSGNTIYF.

The V gene is TRBV28, the J gene TRBJ2-7; D is possibly TRBD1 (6 bases). CDR1 is MDHEN, CDR2 SYDVKM, per germline. CDR3 length: 16 amino acids. Deletions cut 7 bases from V and 1 base from J, with 20 bases between. The DNA of the CDR3 is TGTGCCAGCACCCCCTTTGGGGGCCCCTCGTCCTACGAGCAGTACTTC. It encodes CASTPFGGPSSYEQYF.

The rearrangement joins TRBV5-4 to TRBJ1-4, with TRBD1 matching over 8 bases. Germline V lookup: CDR1 SGHNT, CDR2 YYREEE (reference sequence). J gave up 8 bases and V 7 bases, and 7 bases lay outside the gene matches. This CDR3 region has 13 residues. CDR3 protein: CASSGQGGEKLFF. The CDR3 DNA follows: TGTGCCAGCTCTGGACAGGGAGGCGAAAAACTGTTTTTT.

This chain links TRBV29-1 with TRBJ2-5; perhaps TRBD2 as D (6 bases). The CDR3 is 13 amino acids. The germline CDR1 and CDR2 sequences are SQVTM and ANQGSEA. The germline V and J ends were trimmed by 4 bases and 5 bases, with 14 bases remaining between them. The CDR3, as DNA: TGCAGCGTTGGGGACTCGCCGCGGGAGACCCAGTACTTC. It is translated as CSVGDSPRETQYF.

In DNA form, the CDR3 reads TGTGCCAGCAGTTCCGGGACACCATTTAATTCACCCCTCCACTTT. Translating it yields CASSSGTPFNSPLHF. The chain joins TRBV28 to TRBJ1-6; a weak D match, TRBD1 (6 bases). The CDR3 spans 15 residues. The V end lost 4 bases, the J end lost 6 bases, and 13 bases lay between the germline ends. Germline V CDR1 and CDR2: MDHEN, SYDVKM.

The chain combines TRBV6-4 with TRBJ1-1; possibly TRBD1 for D (5 bases). Germline lookup yields CDR1 MRHNA and CDR2 SNTAGT. The V gene lost 2 bases and the J gene lost 4 bases, with 8 bases spanning the gap. The CDR3 contains 13 residues. The CDR3 spells CASSDGAATEAFF. CDR3 nucleotide sequence: TGTGCCAGCAGTGACGGGGCCGCCACTGAAGCTTTCTTT.

The chain has TRBV19 and TRBJ1-4; no reliable D call. The V end lost 5 bases, the J end lost 4 bases, and 11 bases lay between the germline ends. The CDR3 covers 14 residues. CDR1 LNHDA and CDR2 SQIVND come from the germline V gene (reference sequence). In DNA form, the CDR3 reads TGTGCCAGTAGTCCGAGTCGGCTTAATGAAAAACTGTTTTTT. Translation gives CASSPSRLNEKLFF.

J is TRBJ1-5 and V is TRBV6-4; 7 bases line up with TRBD1. Trimming cost V 7 bases and J 2 bases; bases outside gene matches: 8. Germline V gene sequence: CDR1 MRHNA, CDR2 SNTAGT. This CDR3 spans 15 amino acids. CDR3 sequence reads: CASTLGQERNQPQHF. In nucleotides, the CDR3 is TGTGCCAGCACGCTAGGACAGGAACGCAATCAGCCCCAGCATTTT.